This passage covers 20 T cell receptor beta chains from one sample sequenced in a study of cytomegalovirus exposure and HLA in healthy donors. Researchers ran the PCR with 60 Vbeta and 13 Jbeta primers. Here immunoSEQ multiplex PCR was the method, and the copy in TCRdb shows in-frame clones only, minus some. The sample yields about 90,000 clones, approximately 71% seen once. Sequencing input: PBMCs. The source of these receptors is a woman aged 18-29 years in good health and CMV-seropositive.

This clone occurred a few times. The chain has TRBV30 and TRBJ1-4; TRBD1 agrees at 10 bases. This CDR3 has 14 residues. The V gene's germline CDR1 is GTSNPN and CDR2 SVGIG (reference sequence). V shed 0 bases and J 9 bases; nucleotides not matched to a gene: 4. The CDR3 DNA follows: TGTGCCTGGAGTGTATCGGGACAGGGGCAAAAACTGTTTTTT. It specifies CAWSVSGQGQKLFF.

This rearrangement joins TRBV28 to TRBJ2-5; 7 bases line up with TRBD2. Unmatched junction bases numbered 1, after V lost 7 bases and J lost 2 bases. The CDR3 length is 12 residues. Germline CDR1 and CDR2: MDHEN and SYDVKM. CDR3 sequence reads: CASTSGQETQYF. The CDR3 bases are TGTGCCAGCACTAGCGGACAAGAGACCCAGTACTTC.

The CDR3 nucleotides are TGTGCCAGCAGCCAAGGGGACAGCTCTGGGGCCAACGTCCTGACTTTC. Its translation is CASSQGDSSGANVLTF. The chain couples TRBV4-2 to TRBJ2-6, with 7 bases identical to TRBD1. The V segment lost 1 base and the J segment 0 bases; nucleotides outside the gene matches: 0. The CDR3 is 16 amino acids. Germline V gives CDR1 LGHNA, CDR2 YNFKEQ.

The chain links TRBV2 to TRBJ2-1; no firm D call. Germline V gene sequence: CDR1 SNHLY, CDR2 FYNNEI. The germline V and J ends were trimmed by 6 bases and 6 bases, with 12 bases remaining between them. This CDR3 region has 13 residues. CDR3 residues: CASRADSSNEQFF. CDR3 DNA: TGTGCCAGCAGGGCAGATTCTTCCAATGAGCAGTTCTTC.

This clone was counted a single time. The DNA for the CDR3 is TGTGCCAGCAGCTTTACCAGCGGGAGCTCCTACGAGCAGTACTTC. Encoded protein: CASSFTSGSSYEQYF. This chain uses TRBV7-2 with TRBJ2-7; 8 nucleotides line up with TRBD2. The CDR3 consists of 15 residues. CDR1 SGHTA and CDR2 FQGNSA come from the germline V gene. Trimming removed 3 bases from V and 0 bases from J; junction bases left unmatched: 4.

Only a few counts were recorded for this clone. V and J are TRBV12-5 and TRBJ2-1, with D maybe TRBD2 (5 bases). The CDR3 spans 12 residues. V was clipped by 3 bases and J by 8 bases, with 8 bases between them. Germline lookup yields CDR1 LGHNT and CDR2 FRNRAP. Here the CDR3 reads CASGFERDEQFF. The CDR3 coding sequence is TGTGCTAGTGGTTTTGAGAGGGATGAGCAGTTCTTC. The whole variable domain, filled in from reference TRBV12-5 and TRBJ2-1, reads DARVTQTPRHKVTEMGQEVTMRCQPILGHNTVFWYRQTMMQGLELLAYFRNRAPLDDSGMPKDRFSAEMPDATLATLKIQPSEPRDSAVYFCASGFERDEQFFGPGTRLTVL.

This chain joins TRBV6-6 and TRBJ2-3; unclear D gene. There are 16 residues in the CDR3. Trimming stripped 6 bases from V and 1 base from J, with 17 bases between. Germline CDR1 MNHNY, CDR2 SVGAGI (reference sequence). CDR3 region: CASSPQGEMGTDTQYF. CDR3 nucleotides: TGTGCCAGCAGCCCCCAAGGAGAAATGGGCACAGATACGCAGTATTTT.

V gene TRBV10-3 combines with J gene TRBJ2-2; 8 positions agree with TRBD2. Germline V gene sequence: CDR1 ENHRY, CDR2 SYGVKD. This CDR3 contains 14 residues. V shed 7 bases, J shed 4 bases, and the junction held 5 bases outside the gene matches. The CDR3 DNA reads TGTGCCATCAAGTGGCTAGCGGGCACCGGGGAGCTGTTTTTT. This translates into CAIKWLAGTGELFF.

The J gene is TRBJ1-2, the V gene TRBV2, with unresolved D. The V gene lost 1 base and the J gene lost 4 bases, with 7 bases spanning the gap. Germline-derived CDR1 and CDR2 are SNHLY and FYNNEI. The CDR3 contains 13 residues. The CDR3 region is CASSEDAVYGYTF. The CDR3, as DNA: TGTGCCAGCAGTGAAGACGCAGTCTATGGCTACACCTTC.

There are a few counts of this clone. The chain employs TRBV4-2 and TRBJ2-1; D is uncertain. V lost 0 bases and J lost 7, with 7 bases in between. Per the germline V gene, CDR1 is LGHNA and CDR2 is YNFKEQ. This CDR3 is built from 13 residues. For the CDR3, the DNA is TGTGCCAGCAGCCAAGATGCCGGGAATGAGCAGTTCTTC. This encodes CASSQDAGNEQFF.

This clone showed up just a few times. V usage is TRBV7-6 and J usage is TRBJ1-5, with D perhaps TRBD1 (6 bases). V lost 7 bases to trimming and J lost 8 bases, with 12 bases between them. CDR1 is SGHVS and CDR2 is FNYEAQ in the germline V gene. The CDR3 length is 12 residues. The CDR3 sequence is CASTIPGEPQHF. The CDR3 bases are TGTGCCAGCACCATACCAGGGGAGCCCCAGCATTTT.

The chain recombines TRBV6-5 with TRBJ2-7; TRBD1 is a possible D gene (5 bases). Germline CDR1 MNHEY, CDR2 SVGAGI. With 6 bases removed from V and 3 bases from J, the gap between germline ends came to 18 bases. CDR3 size: 15 residues. CDR3: CASRSPGQWHYEQYF. The CDR3 bases are TGTGCCAGCAGGTCCCCCGGACAATGGCACTACGAGCAGTACTTC.

The chain uses TRBV29-1 and TRBJ2-4; D might be TRBD2 (5 bases). Trimming took off 7 bases at V and 0 bases at J, with 10 bases between the two ends. Germline assignment: CDR1 SQVTM and CDR2 ANQGSEA. The CDR3 length is 13 residues. The CDR3 region is CSALEVAKNIQYF. For the CDR3, the DNA is TGCAGCGCCTTGGAGGTAGCCAAAAACATTCAGTACTTC.

The V call is TRBV28, the J call TRBJ1-2; 9 bases agree with TRBD1. The CDR3 extends over 15 amino acids. Germline-derived CDR1 and CDR2 are MDHEN and SYDVKM. V trimming: 4 bases; J trimming: 2 bases; junction bases outside the gene matches: 5. The CDR3 region is CASSSPGQGNYGYTF. The DNA for the CDR3 is TGTGCCAGCAGTTCTCCGGGACAGGGCAACTATGGCTACACCTTC.

The chain's CDR3 is CASSAEGAPRVDTIYF. The CDR3 bases are TGTGCCAGCAGCGCGGAGGGGGCGCCGAGGGTGGACACCATATATTTT. This chain connects TRBV4-2 to TRBJ1-3, with TRBD1 matching 7 bases. CDR1 and CDR2 from the germline V gene are LGHNA and YNFKEQ. V gave up 5 bases and J gave up 8 bases; unmatched junction bases: 15. The CDR3 totals 16 residues.

This clone has only a few counts. The chain links TRBV2 to TRBJ2-7; 9 nucleotides line up with TRBD1. Germline V gene lookup returns CDR1 SNHLY and CDR2 FYNNEI. The CDR3 has 17 residues. Losses at the gene ends were 1 base for V and 0 bases for J; bases not matched to a gene: 7. The CDR3 is CASSEGSTGGSSYEQYF. CDR3 in DNA: TGTGCCAGCAGTGAAGGGTCTACAGGGGGCTCCTCCTACGAGCAGTACTTC.

This chain connects TRBV2 to TRBJ2-1, with TRBD1 matching over 10 bases. V gave up 7 bases and J gave up 2 bases; unmatched junction bases: 5. In germline, CDR1 is SNHLY, CDR2 FYNNEI. The CDR3 spans 15 residues. As DNA, the CDR3 is TGTGCCAGCATCAGAGGACAGGGGGCCTACAATGAGCAGTTCTTC. Protein product: CASIRGQGAYNEQFF.

The V and J genes are TRBV11-3 and TRBJ2-3; 11 bases match TRBD2. Trimming removed 5 bases from V and 2 bases from J; junction bases left unmatched: 9. The CDR3 covers 17 residues. CDR1 and CDR2 from the germline V gene are SGHNT and YENEEA. DNA of the CDR3: TGTGCCAGCAGCCGCGGACTAGCGGGCGTAACCACAGATACGCAGTATTTT. Residues: CASSRGLAGVTTDTQYF. The full variable domain, in which reference TRBV11-3 and TRBJ2-3 provide the parts outside the CDR3, is EAGVVQSPRYKIIEKKQPVAFWCNPISGHNTLYWYLQNLGQGPELLIRYENEEAVDDSQLPKDRFSAERLKGVDSTLKIQPAELGDSAVYLCASSRGLAGVTTDTQYFGPGTRLTVL.

The chain uses TRBV6-5 and TRBJ1-2; no clear D. With 4 bases removed from V and 4 bases from J, the gap between germline ends came to 16 bases. The germline CDR1 and CDR2 sequences are MNHEY and SVGAGI. CDR3 length: 15 amino acids. CDR3 sequence (DNA): TGTGCCAGCAGTTCACTTGTAATCGGGAGCTATGGCTACACCTTC. This sequence encodes CASSSLVIGSYGYTF.

The chain has TRBV6-5 and TRBJ1-6; 7 bases align to TRBD1. CDR1 and CDR2 (germline): MNHEY, SVGAGI. CDR3 length: 13 amino acids. J lost 7 bases, V lost 7 bases, and 4 bases had no gene match. The CDR3 loop is CASTLQGNSPLHF. CDR3 sequence (DNA): TGTGCCAGCACCCTACAGGGGAATTCACCCCTCCACTTT.